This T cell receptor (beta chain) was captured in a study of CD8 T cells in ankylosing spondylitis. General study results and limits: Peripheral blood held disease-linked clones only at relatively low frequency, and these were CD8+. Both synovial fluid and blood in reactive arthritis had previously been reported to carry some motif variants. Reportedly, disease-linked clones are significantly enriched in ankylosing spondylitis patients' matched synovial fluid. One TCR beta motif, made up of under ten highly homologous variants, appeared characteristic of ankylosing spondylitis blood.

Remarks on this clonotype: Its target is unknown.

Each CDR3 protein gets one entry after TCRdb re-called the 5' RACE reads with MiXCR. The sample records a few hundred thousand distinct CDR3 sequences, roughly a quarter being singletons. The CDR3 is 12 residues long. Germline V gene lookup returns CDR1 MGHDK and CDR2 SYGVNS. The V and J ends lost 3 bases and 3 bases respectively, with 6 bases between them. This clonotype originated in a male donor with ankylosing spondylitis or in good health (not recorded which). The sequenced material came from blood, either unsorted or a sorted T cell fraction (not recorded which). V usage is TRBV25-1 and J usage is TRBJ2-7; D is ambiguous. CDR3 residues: CASSERFYEQYF. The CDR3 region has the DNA TGTGCCAGCAGTGAGCGTTTCTACGAGCAGTACTTC.